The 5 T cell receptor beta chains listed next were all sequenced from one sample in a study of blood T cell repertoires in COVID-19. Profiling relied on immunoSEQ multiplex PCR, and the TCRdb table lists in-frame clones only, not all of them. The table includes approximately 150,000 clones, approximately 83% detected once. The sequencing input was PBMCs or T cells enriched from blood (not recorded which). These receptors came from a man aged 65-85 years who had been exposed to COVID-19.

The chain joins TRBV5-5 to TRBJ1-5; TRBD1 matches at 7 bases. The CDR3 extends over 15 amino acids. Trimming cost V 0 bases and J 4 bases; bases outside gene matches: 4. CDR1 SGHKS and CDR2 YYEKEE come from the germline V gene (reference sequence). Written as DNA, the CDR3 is TGTGCCAGCAGCTTGGAGGGACAGCTTAATCAGCCCCAGCATTTT. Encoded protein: CASSLEGQLNQPQHF.

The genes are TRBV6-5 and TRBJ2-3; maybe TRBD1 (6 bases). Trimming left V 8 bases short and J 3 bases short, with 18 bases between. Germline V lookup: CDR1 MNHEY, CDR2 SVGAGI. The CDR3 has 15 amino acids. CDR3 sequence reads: CASVQTGFGTDTQYF. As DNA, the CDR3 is TGTGCCAGCGTACAGACAGGATTTGGGACAGATACGCAGTATTTT.

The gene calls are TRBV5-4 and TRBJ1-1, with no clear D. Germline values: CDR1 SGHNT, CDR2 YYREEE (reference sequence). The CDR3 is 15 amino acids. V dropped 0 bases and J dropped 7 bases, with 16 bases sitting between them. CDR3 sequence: CASSLDPRGGDEAFF. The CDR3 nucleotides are TGTGCCAGCAGCTTGGACCCACGGGGTGGTGATGAAGCTTTCTTT.

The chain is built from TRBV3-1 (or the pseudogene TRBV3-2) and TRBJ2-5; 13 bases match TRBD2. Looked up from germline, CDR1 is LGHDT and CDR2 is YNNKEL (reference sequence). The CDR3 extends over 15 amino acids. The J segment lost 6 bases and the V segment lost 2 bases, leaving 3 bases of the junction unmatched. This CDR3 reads CASSQRTSGGQTQYF. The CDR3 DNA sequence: TGTGCCAGCAGCCAACGGACTAGCGGGGGACAGACCCAGTACTTC.

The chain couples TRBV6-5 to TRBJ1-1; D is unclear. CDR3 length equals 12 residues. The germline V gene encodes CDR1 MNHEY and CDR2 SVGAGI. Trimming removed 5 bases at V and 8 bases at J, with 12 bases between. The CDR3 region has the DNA TGTGCCAGCAGTAGTTCTGGCGGCGAAGCTTTCTTT. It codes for CASSSSGGEAFF.